This TCR beta chain originates from a study of CD8+CD57+ T cells in acquired aplastic anemia. Across the whole study: Healthy donor sequencing depth: 9 million to 10.8 million CD4+, some 11 million CD8+ reads. Study findings and constraints: Patients and controls shared around 30 CD8+ CDR3 sequences.

In this sample, this clonotype turned up many times. What it binds is unknown. According to the study, genomic DNA was the template for TCR beta VDJ and CDR3 profiling. Each CDR3 protein gets one entry after TCRdb re-called the reads with MiXCR. The data show 150,000 to 200,000 distinct CDR3 sequences, just under 65% seen once. The CDR3 is 13 amino acids. Germline V gene sequence: CDR1 MDHEN, CDR2 SYDVKM. V lost 2 bases and J 1 base, leaving 4 bases between the germline ends. The sample taken for sequencing was sorted CD4+, CD8+, or CD8+CD57+ T cells (not recorded which) from PBMCs. The chain joins TRBV28 to TRBJ2-3; D is unclear. This TCR was recovered from a human donor in good health. CDR3 bases: TGTGCCAGCAGTTTAGGAGGCACAGATACGCAGTATTTT. Its translation is CASSLGGTDTQYF.